The 25 T cell receptor beta chains below come from one sample, sequenced in a study of blood T cell repertoires in COVID-19. Clones were read by immunoSEQ multiplex PCR, and TCRdb kept only the in-frame ones, dropping some. The sample has 280,000 or so clones; 85% to 90% are singletons. Source material: PBMCs or T cells enriched from blood (not recorded which). The receptors were gathered from a woman under 30 with acute COVID-19.

This chain links TRBV15 with TRBJ1-5; no clear D. CDR3 length: 17 amino acids. Germline V gives CDR1 LNHNV, CDR2 YYDKDF (reference sequence). V was pared by 1 base and J by 3 bases, with 16 bases between. CDR3 in DNA: TGTGCCACCAGCAGAGGCGTGGTCGGGGTTGCCAATCAGCCCCAGCATTTT. This sequence encodes CATSRGVVGVANQPQHF.

J is TRBJ1-6 and V is TRBV7-9, with TRBD1 as a possible D gene (5 bases). CDR3 length: 16 amino acids. The germline CDR1 and CDR2 sequences are SEHNR and FQNEAQ (reference sequence). V gave up 5 bases and J gave up 8 bases, with 19 bases separating them. CDR3 amino acids: CASSEEAKGSYSPLHF. The CDR3 coding sequence is TGTGCCAGCAGCGAAGAGGCTAAGGGGTCGTATTCACCCCTCCACTTT.

The genes are TRBV12-3 or TRBV12-4 and TRBJ2-3, with a weak D call TRBD1 (5 bases). With 5 bases removed from V and 8 bases from J, the gap between germline ends came to 11 bases. The CDR3 has 12 amino acids. The CDR3 here is CASSRVRGTQYF. CDR3 nucleotides: TGTGCCAGCAGTCGAGTTAGGGGTACGCAGTATTTT.

This clone showed up many times. The rearrangement links TRBV5-4 to TRBJ1-4; 8 positions match TRBD1. Germline values: CDR1 SGHNT, CDR2 YYREEE (reference sequence). Unmatched junction bases numbered 4, after V lost 2 bases and J lost 1 base. This CDR3 comprises 16 residues. This chain's CDR3 is CASSFGQGLTNEKLFF. In nucleotides, the CDR3 is TGTGCCAGCAGCTTCGGACAGGGACTAACTAATGAAAAACTGTTTTTT.

CDR3 sequence: CASSILGGHEGNTQYF. As DNA, the CDR3 is TGTGCCAGTAGTATTTTGGGAGGCCACGAGGGGAATACGCAGTATTTT. This sequence joins TRBV19 and TRBJ2-3, with D perhaps matching TRBD2 (6 bases). Deletions cut 3 bases from V and 7 bases from J, with 20 bases between. The length of the CDR3 is 16 residues. Germline V CDR1 and CDR2: LNHDA, SQIVND (reference sequence).

The chain combines TRBV28 with TRBJ1-2, with 9 bases aligning to TRBD1. V gave up 5 bases and J gave up 4 bases; unmatched junction bases: 11. CDR1 is MDHEN, CDR2 SYDVKM, per germline. The CDR3 loop spans 16 amino acids. The CDR3 sequence: CASSTEQGAASYGYTF. DNA for the CDR3: TGTGCCAGCAGTACTGAACAGGGGGCTGCCTCCTATGGCTACACCTTC.

This chain joins TRBV11-1 and TRBJ2-7; 11 bases agree with TRBD2. CDR1 SGHAT and CDR2 FQDESV come from the germline V gene (reference sequence). With V trimmed by 5 bases and J by 3 bases, 6 bases remained unmatched. The CDR3 loop spans 15 amino acids. DNA of the CDR3: TGTGCCAGCAGCCAAAAGGGGACTAGCGGCTACGAGCAGTACTTC. It encodes CASSQKGTSGYEQYF.

Only one count was recorded for this clone. In nucleotides, the CDR3 is TGCGCCAGCAGGGCAGGGGTTGGCACTGAAGCTTTCTTT. Translated, it gives CASRAGVGTEAFF. The chain combines TRBV5-1 with TRBJ1-1, with D maybe TRBD1 (6 bases). The germline V gene encodes CDR1 SGHRS and CDR2 YFSETQ. Trimming stripped 5 bases from V and 4 bases from J, with 12 bases between. The CDR3 sequence is 13 residues long.

The chain links TRBV4-2 to TRBJ2-1; 8 nucleotides match TRBD2. Germline CDR1 is LGHNA and CDR2 is YNFKEQ. This CDR3 spans 16 amino acids. V dropped 4 bases and J dropped 6; count of bases not matched to a gene: 11. This CDR3 is CASSRAGTREINEQFF. The CDR3 DNA is TGTGCCAGCAGCCGGGCCGGGACTAGGGAGATCAATGAGCAGTTCTTC.

J is TRBJ2-7 and V is TRBV29-1; no firm D call. The CDR3 spans 11 residues. CDR1 SQVTM and CDR2 ANQGSEA come from the germline V gene. Trimming removed 4 bases from V and 1 base from J, with 5 bases in between. This CDR3 is CSVVTSYEQYF. The CDR3 coding sequence is TGCAGCGTTGTTACTTCCTACGAGCAGTACTTC.

The chain uses TRBV2 and TRBJ2-1; tentative D call: TRBD2 (6 bases). Deletions cut 6 bases from V and 4 bases from J, with 16 bases between. Germline assignment: CDR1 SNHLY and CDR2 FYNNEI. The CDR3 runs to 15 residues. CDR3 residues: CASRQYSGLYNEQFF. CDR3 nucleotide sequence: TGTGCCAGCAGACAATATAGCGGACTATACAATGAGCAGTTCTTC.

The V and J genes are TRBV28 and TRBJ1-2, with 8 bases that match TRBD1. Germline V CDR1 and CDR2: MDHEN, SYDVKM. The ends lost 1 base at V and 5 bases at J; junction bases unmatched: 9. The CDR3 spans 16 residues. DNA of the CDR3: TGTGCCAGCAGTTTATTAGTGGGACAGGAATCTTATGGCTACACCTTC. Translated, it gives CASSLLVGQESYGYTF.

V and J are TRBV27 and TRBJ2-1; 8 bases are a match to TRBD1. J was trimmed by 7 bases and V by 0 bases; bases with no gene match: 5. This CDR3 is 15 amino acids long. Germline V CDR1 and CDR2: MNHEY, SMNVEV (reference sequence). CDR3 coding DNA: TGTGCCAGCAGTTTATCGGACAGGGCGAGAAATGAGCAGTTCTTC. It specifies CASSLSDRARNEQFF.

The rearrangement uses TRBV3-1 (or the pseudogene TRBV3-2) and TRBJ1-1; tentatively, D is TRBD1 (6 bases). The CDR3 loop spans 11 amino acids. Germline V CDR1 and CDR2: LGHDT, YNNKEL (reference sequence). Trimming removed 4 bases at V and 7 bases at J, with 7 bases between. DNA for the CDR3: TGTGCCAGCAGCCGCAGGGGTGAAGCTTTCTTT. Protein sequence: CASSRRGEAFF.

This sequence joins TRBV6-5 and TRBJ1-1; no reliable D call. Germline loops: CDR1 MNHEY, CDR2 SVGAGI. The V gene lost 2 bases and the J gene lost 4 bases, with 8 bases spanning the gap. The CDR3 consists of 13 residues. In DNA, the CDR3 is TGTGCCAGCAGTTACCATCGGAGCACTGAAGCTTTCTTT. This gives the protein CASSYHRSTEAFF.

V usage is TRBV6-5 and J usage is TRBJ2-2, with D perhaps TRBD1 (6 bases). The CDR3 spans 16 residues. The germline gives CDR1 MNHEY, CDR2 SVGAGI. V was shortened by 3 bases and J by 0 bases, with 11 bases between the two germline ends. CDR3 sequence: CASSYSGAPNTGELFF. DNA of the CDR3: TGTGCCAGCAGTTATTCAGGGGCGCCGAACACCGGGGAGCTGTTTTTT.

V is TRBV30 and J is TRBJ2-7; a weak D match, TRBD1 (6 bases). The CDR3 runs to 15 residues. Trimming stripped 4 bases from V and 5 bases from J, with 21 bases between. Germline lookup yields CDR1 GTSNPN and CDR2 SVGIG (reference sequence). CDR3 DNA sequence: TGTGCCTGGACTCCCCCAGGGGCAGGGAACCACGAGCAGTACTTC. This sequence encodes CAWTPPGAGNHEQYF.

J is TRBJ2-1 and V is TRBV28; the match to TRBD2 covers 10 bases. V gave up 8 bases and J gave up 7 bases; unmatched junction bases: 8. Germline loops: CDR1 MDHEN, CDR2 SYDVKM. The CDR3 is 14 amino acids. CDR3 in DNA: TGTGCCAGCGGATTAGCGGGAGGAAATAATGAGCAGTTCTTC. It specifies CASGLAGGNNEQFF.

The gene calls are TRBV4-2 and TRBJ2-1, with 10 positions matching TRBD2. Germline loops: CDR1 LGHNA, CDR2 YNFKEQ. The CDR3 is made up of 16 amino acids. The V and J ends lost 2 bases and 9 bases, in that order; junction bases with no gene match: 10. CDR3 sequence: CASSQTSGISRGEQFF. CDR3 bases: TGTGCCAGCAGCCAAACTAGCGGGATATCCCGCGGTGAGCAGTTCTTC.

This chain uses TRBV2 with TRBJ2-7; 10 nucleotides line up with TRBD2. Germline assignment: CDR1 SNHLY and CDR2 FYNNEI. CDR3 length equals 14 residues. V trimming: 8 bases; J trimming: 3 bases; junction bases outside the gene matches: 7. The CDR3 nucleotides read TGTGCCAGCGGAGGGCTAGCGGGAGTCTACGAGCAGTACTTC. It yields the protein CASGGLAGVYEQYF.

This chain joins TRBV7-3 and TRBJ2-5, with 8 positions matching TRBD1. With V trimmed by 5 bases and J by 5 bases, 4 bases remained unmatched. The CDR3 consists of 13 residues. Germline-derived CDR1 and CDR2 are SGHTA and FQGTGA. The CDR3 here is CASSRQGRETQYF. CDR3 DNA sequence: TGTGCCAGCAGCCGACAGGGGAGGGAGACCCAGTACTTC.

The chain is built from TRBV2 and TRBJ1-1, with D perhaps TRBD1 (6 bases). The V gene lost 4 bases and the J gene lost 4 bases, with 10 bases spanning the gap. Germline lookup yields CDR1 SNHLY and CDR2 FYNNEI. The CDR3 is made up of 13 amino acids. CDR3 residues: CASSARGFTEAFF. The CDR3 DNA reads TGTGCCAGCAGTGCCAGGGGATTCACTGAAGCTTTCTTT.

The chain is built from TRBV4-3 and TRBJ2-1; 9 bases agree with TRBD2. Germline CDR1 is LGHNA and CDR2 is YSLEER. V lost 1 base, J lost 4 bases, and 2 bases stayed unmatched. The CDR3 runs to 15 residues. The CDR3 bases are TGCGCCAGCAGCCAAGGGACTAGCGAGTACAATGAGCAGTTCTTC. Translating it yields CASSQGTSEYNEQFF.

The rearrangement joins TRBV6-2 or TRBV6-3 to TRBJ2-2, with D hard to call. CDR3 length equals 14 residues. Germline values: CDR1 MNHEY, CDR2 SVGEGT. V dropped 0 bases and J dropped 2 bases, with 4 bases sitting between them. The CDR3 bases are TGTGCCAGCAGTTACTCCCATAACACCGGGGAGCTGTTTTTT. Translated: CASSYSHNTGELFF.

Notes on this clone: Compared with germline, one end of the junction differs, possibly owing to a read error. This chain links TRBV7-7 with TRBJ2-5; 8 bases match TRBD1. This CDR3 has 14 residues. The germline V gene has CDR1 SSHAT and CDR2 FNYEAQ (reference sequence). The chain's CDR3 is CASSGQGGGETQYF. CDR3 bases: TGTGCTAGCAGCGGACAGGGAGGAGGAGAGACCCAGTACTTC.